The entry that follows covers one T cell receptor (beta chain) sequence. The trim removed 3 bases at V and 5 bases at J, leaving 9 bases unmatched. This CDR3 spans 16 amino acids. Germline assignment: CDR1 SGHRS and CDR2 YFSETQ. The entry originates in a study of blood T cell repertoires in COVID-19. Study details: Sites in the United States, Italy and Spain provided acute and convalescent COVID-19 samples.

In the original workflow: Amplification with reference gene primers provided the estimates of nucleated cell counts. Generated by immunoSEQ multiplex PCR, the TCRdb table keeps only in-frame clones and is missing some. V, J and clone size are those of that table, while D and trimming were read from the DNA. The repertoire includes approximately 52,000 clones, about 88% of them detected once, and 1.3% sits in the top ten. The source is a man in his fifties or sixties with acute or convalescent COVID-19. This sequence joins TRBV5-1 and TRBJ2-1, with TRBD2 identical over 9 bases. The specimen sequenced was peripheral blood. DNA of the CDR3: TGCGCCAGCAGCTCAACCATAGCGGGGGAGAACAATGAGCAGTTCTTC. Translated: CASSSTIAGENNEQFF.